Below, 10 T cell receptor beta chains from the same sample are listed, as sequenced in a study of blood T cell repertoires in COVID-19. Using immunoSEQ multiplex PCR, the repertoire was profiled, and TCRdb retains in-frame clones only, with some absent. This table has 400,000 to 550,000 clones, 85% to 90% appearing once. The sequencing input was peripheral blood. The receptors come from a woman aged 30 to 39 with acute or convalescent COVID-19.

This chain joins TRBV14 and TRBJ2-5; no reliable D call. Between the trimmed V and J ends, which lost 2 bases and 2 bases, there was a span of 6 bases. This CDR3 is built from 13 residues. The germline V gene has CDR1 SGHDN and CDR2 FVKESK. The CDR3 sequence: CASSQLSQETQYF. DNA for the CDR3: TGTGCCAGCAGCCAACTCAGTCAAGAGACCCAGTACTTC. The complete variable domain, with remaining parts taken from reference TRBV14 and TRBJ2-5, reads EAGVTQFPSHSVIEKGQTVTLRCDPISGHDNLYWYRRVMGKEIKFLLHFVKESKQDESGMPNNRFLAERTGGTYSTLKVQPAELEDSGVYFCASSQLSQETQYFGPGTRLLVL.

This chain joins TRBV5-4 and TRBJ2-1, with 7 bases lining up with TRBD1. Trimming at V came to 4 bases and at J to 6 bases, leaving 13 bases not matched to a gene. The V gene's germline CDR1 is SGHNT and CDR2 YYREEE (reference sequence). This CDR3 is built from 16 residues. The CDR3 loop reads CASSPEPGTASNEQFF. Written as DNA, the CDR3 is TGTGCCAGCAGCCCGGAGCCCGGGACAGCCTCCAATGAGCAGTTCTTC.

This clone was counted a single time. This chain uses TRBV28 with TRBJ1-5, with D unresolved. Germline assignment: CDR1 MDHEN and CDR2 SYDVKM. Trimming left V 9 bases short and J 0 bases short, with 6 bases between. The length of the CDR3 is 12 residues. CDR3 bases: TGTGCCAGTGAGTATAGCAATCAGCCCCAGCATTTT. Translating it yields CASEYSNQPQHF.

This clone was observed a few times. The rearrangement links TRBV18 to TRBJ1-5; perhaps TRBD1 as D (5 bases). Per germline, CDR1 KGHSH and CDR2 LQKENI. This CDR3 comprises 14 residues. The V gene lost 1 base and the J gene lost 6 bases, with 10 bases spanning the gap. Here the CDR3 DNA reads TGTGCCAGCTCACCACGCAGGGAGGGTCAGCCCCAGCATTTT. Its protein product is CASSPRREGQPQHF.

The chain recombines TRBV7-9 with TRBJ1-2; D is uncertain. Looked up from germline, CDR1 is SEHNR and CDR2 is FQNEAQ (reference sequence). Trimming removed 6 bases at V and 8 bases at J, with 22 bases between. The CDR3 extends over 15 amino acids. Here the CDR3 reads CASRDAVEGRGGYTF. The CDR3 nucleotides are TGTGCCAGCAGAGACGCCGTAGAGGGTCGTGGCGGCTACACCTTC.

Here the CDR3 reads CASSPLNAGNTIYF. CDR3 coding DNA: TGTGCCAGTAGTCCCCTAAATGCGGGAAACACCATATATTTT. The genes are TRBV19 and TRBJ1-3; D gene ambiguous. Germline CDR1 is LNHDA and CDR2 is SQIVND (reference sequence). The CDR3 runs 14 residues. V was cut by 5 bases and J by 4 bases, with 12 bases left in between.

V gene TRBV5-1 combines with J gene TRBJ2-5, with 8 positions matching TRBD1. The CDR3 totals 16 residues. Germline lookup yields CDR1 SGHRS and CDR2 YFSETQ. V was pared by 0 bases and J by 1 base, with 5 bases of the junction left unmatched. In DNA form, the CDR3 reads TGCGCCAGCAGCTTGGGCCGGGACAGGATCCAAGAGACCCAGTACTTC. Encoded protein: CASSLGRDRIQETQYF.

This chain connects TRBV11-2 to TRBJ2-5; 10 positions match TRBD2. Looked up from germline, CDR1 is SGHAT and CDR2 is FQNNGV. This CDR3 is 14 amino acids long. After removal of 6 bases from V and 1 base from J, the junction contained 2 bases not matched to a gene. CDR3 protein: CASRAGGFQETQYF. For the CDR3, the DNA is TGTGCCAGCAGAGCGGGGGGGTTCCAAGAGACCCAGTACTTC.

V usage is TRBV6-5 and J usage is TRBJ1-2; 7 bases fit TRBD1. Germline CDR1 and CDR2: MNHEY and SVGAGI. The length of the CDR3 is 13 residues. Trimming took 7 bases from V and 4 from J; bases not matched to a gene: 6. CDR3 DNA: TGTGCCAGCAACATCCGGGACAGCTATGGCTACACCTTC. It yields the protein CASNIRDSYGYTF.

V is TRBV11-2 and J is TRBJ2-7; 10 nucleotides line up with TRBD1. CDR1 and CDR2 from the germline V gene are SGHAT and FQNNGV. CDR3 length: 15 amino acids. V gave up 4 bases and J gave up 2 bases; unmatched junction bases: 5. CDR3 sequence (DNA): TGTGCCAGCAGCTACGCGGGACAGGGGACCTACGAGCAGTACTTC. Residues: CASSYAGQGTYEQYF.